A single T cell receptor (beta chain) is shown here with its context. No antigen is known for it. Some clones are missing from TCRdb's copy, which holds only in-frame ones; the method was immunoSEQ multiplex PCR. Counted here are some 340,000 clones, 85% occurring once; the ten biggest clones make up around 2.2%. This specimen comes from a study of Ad26.COV2.S vaccination and SARS-CoV-2 variants. Study information: Dosing was one shot or two shots 56 days apart. Study-level results: Post-vaccination spike-specific CD8+ and CD4+ T cell responses reportedly had substantial breadth. Assessments of TCR breadth and depth may have underestimated the total T cell responses.

The sample's treatment: roughly 18 received Ad26.COV2.S at low or high dose, single or two shots; roughly five received placebo; per-sample allocation not given. The samples date from day 63 after the first vaccine or placebo injection. This adult donor, from Boston, was 18-55 years old. Germline values: CDR1 SGHDT, CDR2 YYEEEE. V lost 1 base to trimming and J lost 12 bases, with 11 bases between them. The CDR3 spans 12 residues. V usage is TRBV5-6 and J usage is TRBJ2-1; D not resolved. The TCR comes from a person aged 18-65 years who received the Ad26.COV2.S COVID-19 vaccine or a placebo. The sample in question was peripheral blood, obtained in a trial of Ad26.COV2.S vaccine versus placebo. CDR3 protein: CASSLYQAAQFF. The DNA for the CDR3 is TGTGCCAGCAGCTTGTACCAGGCCGCGCAGTTCTTC. Full variable domain (rest looked up from reference TRBV5-6 and TRBJ2-1): DAGVTQSPTHLIKTRGQQVTLRCSPKSGHDTVSWYQQALGQGPQFIFQYYEEEERQRGNFPDRFSGHQFPNYSSELNVNALLLGDSALYLCASSLYQAAQFFGPGTRLTVL.